Listed here are 7 T cell receptor beta chains from one sample, sequenced in a study of identical twins. TCRdb redid the calling of the 5' RACE reads with MiXCR, one entry per CDR3 protein. The sample carries 700,000 or so distinct CDR3 sequences, 8.6% recorded once. This same sample was also part of a study on yellow fever vaccine responses in identical twins.

The sequencing input was PBMCs. The receptors derive from a woman aged 18-29 years in good health.

This chain links TRBV20-1 with TRBJ2-1, with D perhaps being TRBD1 or TRBD2 (5 bases each). CDR3 length: 16 residues. The germline gives CDR1 DFQATT, CDR2 SNEGSKA (reference sequence). V lost 0 bases and J 5 bases, leaving 17 bases between the germline ends. The CDR3 DNA reads TGCAGTGCTAGAGACCAGAGGGGTACGATCAACAATGAGCAGTTCTTC. Translation gives CSARDQRGTINNEQFF.

This clonotype came up a few times. The gene calls are TRBV25-1 and TRBJ2-2, with D perhaps TRBD2 (7 bases). Germline V gives CDR1 MGHDK, CDR2 SYGVNS. CDR3 size: 15 residues. Between the trimmed V and J ends, which lost 3 bases and 11 bases, there was a span of 19 bases. CDR3 protein: CASSDIVGGRGELFF. CDR3 DNA sequence: TGTGCCAGCAGTGACATTGTCGGGGGGCGGGGAGAGCTGTTTTTT.

The chain combines TRBV12-3 or TRBV12-4 with TRBJ2-3; TRBD2 aligns across 7 bases. The V gene end was trimmed by 4 bases and the J gene end by 6 bases; junction bases not matched to a gene: 13. The CDR3 has 16 amino acids. The CDR3 protein is CASSSRERTSRDTQYF. In DNA form, the CDR3 reads TGTGCCAGCAGTTCCCGGGAAAGGACTAGTCGGGATACGCAGTATTTT.

This clonotype was observed many times. The chain uses TRBV29-1 and TRBJ2-3; the match to TRBD2 covers 10 bases. The CDR3 has 16 amino acids. Trimming removed 7 bases from V and 7 bases from J; junction bases left unmatched: 17. From germline, CDR1 is SQVTM and CDR2 ANQGSEA. The CDR3 region is CSETDRTSGPRNTQYF. CDR3 coding DNA: TGCAGCGAAACTGATCGGACTAGCGGCCCTAGGAATACGCAGTATTTT.

This clonotype was found a few times. The V gene is TRBV5-4, the J gene TRBJ1-4; 9 nucleotides agree with TRBD1. Germline trimming cut 4 bases from V and 10 bases from J; bases unmatched to any gene: 14. In germline, CDR1 is SGHNT, CDR2 YYREEE (reference sequence). This CDR3 has 16 amino acids. CDR3 region: CASSLQTGGPYGKLFF. The CDR3 bases are TGTGCCAGCAGCCTACAAACAGGGGGCCCCTACGGAAAACTGTTTTTT.

V is TRBV20-1 and J is TRBJ2-5, with TRBD1 matching 7 bases. CDR3 size: 15 residues. Per the germline V gene, CDR1 is DFQATT and CDR2 is SNEGSKA (reference sequence). V shed 0 bases, J shed 2 bases, and the junction held 6 bases outside the gene matches. This CDR3 is CSARDWTGHQETQYF. The CDR3 coding sequence is TGCAGTGCTAGAGATTGGACAGGTCATCAAGAGACCCAGTACTTC.

This clonotype was seen a handful of times. The chain combines TRBV7-3 with TRBJ2-1; D gene unclear. CDR1 and CDR2 (germline): SGHTA, FQGTGA. This CDR3 is 14 amino acids long. V was trimmed by 5 bases and J by 5 bases, leaving 13 bases between them. CDR3 nucleotide sequence: TGTGCCAGCAGCCGCACGCCGGCAGACAATGAGCAGTTCTTC. Protein: CASSRTPADNEQFF.